Presented here are 4 T cell receptor beta chains from one specimen sequenced in a study of technical replicates of blood from a handful of donors. Profiled with immunoSEQ multiplex PCR; TCRdb holds only in-frame clones, not every one. The sample has about 83,000 clones; 91% are singletons. Sample: T cells isolated from PBMCs. The receptors here all came from a human donor in good health.

The V and J genes are TRBV4-2 and TRBJ2-7; TRBD2 is a possible D gene (5 bases). The CDR3 has 16 amino acids. Trimming shortened V by 1 base and J by 2 bases, and 15 bases separated the two germline ends. CDR1 and CDR2 from the germline V gene are LGHNA and YNFKEQ. The CDR3 sequence: CASSQVPAEPTYEQYF. CDR3 coding DNA: TGTGCCAGCAGCCAAGTACCAGCGGAGCCTACCTACGAGCAGTACTTC.

This clone was observed a single time. The genes are TRBV9 and TRBJ2-1, with D maybe TRBD2 (5 bases). The length of the CDR3 is 14 residues. CDR1 is SGDLS and CDR2 is YYNGEE in the germline V gene. V was shortened by 0 bases and J by 5 bases, with 9 bases between the two germline ends. The CDR3 DNA is TGTGCCAGCAGCGTAGGGGGTAGCGACAATGAGCAGTTCTTC. This translates into CASSVGGSDNEQFF.

The CDR3 loop reads CASSQETSGDTQYF. The CDR3 coding sequence is TGCGCCAGCAGCCAAGAGACTAGCGGCGATACGCAGTATTTT. The chain links TRBV4-3 to TRBJ2-3; 9 nucleotides match TRBD2. Germline CDR1 is LGHNA and CDR2 is YSLEER. The CDR3 contains 14 residues. Unmatched junction bases numbered 1, after V lost 0 bases and J lost 6 bases.

The chain has TRBV9 and TRBJ1-2; a possible D gene is TRBD1 (6 bases). CDR1 is SGDLS and CDR2 is YYNGEE in the germline V gene. The length of the CDR3 is 15 residues. V shed 4 bases and J shed 8 bases, with 21 bases lying between them. The CDR3 sequence: CASSSTGQGLYGYTF. Here the CDR3 DNA reads TGTGCCAGCAGCTCTACGGGGCAGGGGTTATACGGCTACACCTTC.